A single sample gave rise to the 28 T cell receptor beta chains below, sequenced in a study of blood T cell repertoires in COVID-19 (dated by TCRdb to 2020 to 2021). The library came from the immunoSEQ multiplex PCR assay. TCRdb retrieved this table from immuneACCESS and kept in-frame rearrangements only. Not all clones are present; in checked studies, unresolved V genes account for under half, and no reason is known for the remainder. The sample data list approximately 24,000 clones, and about 89% of these were observed just once. Less than 30% of the sample belongs to the ten largest clones. Sequencing was carried out using peripheral blood. All receptors come from a human donor with active COVID-19. The donor label of this sample is uncertain.

This clone was recorded once. The V gene is TRBV7-9, the J gene TRBJ2-1; 10 bases are a match to TRBD2. Germline V lookup: CDR1 SEHNR, CDR2 FQNEAQ (reference sequence). The V and J ends lost 6 bases and 4 bases, in that order; junction bases with no gene match: 9. This CDR3 is built from 16 residues. The CDR3 here is CASRMSLAGGYNEQFF. As DNA, the CDR3 is TGTGCCAGCAGGATGAGTTTAGCGGGGGGTTACAATGAGCAGTTCTTC.

J is TRBJ1-2 and V is TRBV28; a possible D gene is TRBD1 (6 bases). Germline lookup yields CDR1 MDHEN and CDR2 SYDVKM. The germline V and J ends were trimmed by 4 bases and 8 bases, with 17 bases remaining between them. The length of the CDR3 is 14 residues. CDR3 in amino acids: CASSSPGGAYGYTF. The CDR3 DNA follows: TGTGCCAGCAGTTCCCCTGGGGGGGCTTACGGCTACACCTTC.

This clone was counted between two and nine times. The chain combines TRBV28 with TRBJ1-5, with D hard to call. The V end lost 3 bases, the J end lost 0 bases, and 9 bases lay between the germline ends. The germline CDR1 and CDR2 sequences are MDHEN and SYDVKM. The CDR3 covers 15 residues. CDR3 protein: CASSFRGLSNQPQHF. In nucleotides, the CDR3 is TGTGCCAGCAGTTTTCGCGGGCTTAGCAATCAGCCCCAGCATTTT.

The chain recombines TRBV11-3 with TRBJ2-5; TRBD1 aligns across 8 bases. Germline CDR1 is SGHNT and CDR2 is YENEEA. This CDR3 region has 15 residues. The V gene end was trimmed by 1 base and the J gene end by 1 base; junction bases not matched to a gene: 2. CDR3 loop: CASSLVTGGQETQYF. The DNA for the CDR3 is TGTGCCAGCAGCTTAGTTACAGGGGGCCAAGAGACCCAGTACTTC.

In its sample, this clone was seen once. The genes are TRBV25-1 and TRBJ2-3; 8 positions agree with TRBD1. The CDR3 covers 14 residues. The germline gives CDR1 MGHDK, CDR2 SYGVNS. The junction had 4 bases not matched to a gene; V was cut back by 8 bases and J by 0 bases. The CDR3 DNA sequence: TGTGCCAGCGGGGACAGGTCTAGCACAGATACGCAGTATTTT. It codes for CASGDRSSTDTQYF.

The V call is TRBV11-3, the J call TRBJ2-1, with 8 bases aligning to TRBD2. Germline assignment: CDR1 SGHNT and CDR2 YENEEA. The CDR3 has 13 residues. V gave up 6 bases and J gave up 7 bases; unmatched junction bases: 5. The DNA of the CDR3 is TGTGCCAGCAGAAGCGGGAGATGGAATGAGCAGTTCTTC. It translates to CASRSGRWNEQFF.

V and J are TRBV6-2 or TRBV6-3 and TRBJ2-4; D is ambiguous. The germline CDR1 and CDR2 sequences are MNHEY and SVGEGT. V was shortened by 0 bases and J by 9 bases, with 12 bases between the two germline ends. The CDR3 has 14 amino acids. The CDR3 spells CASSYSMDTGIQYF. The DNA of the CDR3 is TGTGCCAGCAGTTACTCGATGGATACGGGCATTCAGTACTTC.

The J gene is TRBJ2-3, the V gene TRBV5-1, with D hard to call. The CDR3 has 13 amino acids. The germline V gene has CDR1 SGHRS and CDR2 YFSETQ. V dropped 5 bases and J dropped 4 bases, with 11 bases sitting between them. The CDR3 nucleotides are TGCGCCAGCAGTTCAGTTTCTGCAGATACGCAGTATTTT. Translation: CASSSVSADTQYF.

The V and J genes are TRBV29-1 and TRBJ2-1; D perhaps matches TRBD1 (5 bases). The CDR3 runs to 15 residues. CDR1 and CDR2 from the germline V gene are SQVTM and ANQGSEA. V dropped 7 bases and J dropped 9 bases, with 25 bases sitting between them. CDR3 in DNA: TGCAGCGGGTCCGTCTTGGGGCTCCCATCAGGTGAGCAGTTCTTC. Translating it yields CSGSVLGLPSGEQFF.

V usage is TRBV5-1 and J usage is TRBJ2-5; D ambiguous. Per the germline V gene, CDR1 is SGHRS and CDR2 is YFSETQ. CDR3 size: 17 residues. V lost 3 bases and J lost 2, with 20 bases in between. DNA for the CDR3: TGCGCCAGCAGCTCCAACGGCGGTTATGCCACACAAGAGACCCAGTACTTC. It specifies CASSSNGGYATQETQYF.

This sequence joins TRBV7-2 and TRBJ2-6, with 8 bases aligning to TRBD1. The germline V gene encodes CDR1 SGHTA and CDR2 FQGNSA. The ends lost 5 bases at V and 0 bases at J; junction bases unmatched: 3. The CDR3 contains 16 residues. The CDR3 sequence is CASSRTGGSGANVLTF. The CDR3 nucleotides read TGTGCCAGCAGCCGCACAGGGGGCTCTGGGGCCAACGTCCTGACTTTC.

The chain uses TRBV27 and TRBJ2-2; D not resolved. V was shortened by 6 bases and J by 1 base, with 9 bases between the two germline ends. This CDR3 region has 14 residues. Germline loops: CDR1 MNHEY, CDR2 SMNVEV (reference sequence). The CDR3 DNA reads TGTGCCAGCAGAGTTGGAGAGAACACCGGGGAGCTGTTTTTT. Translation: CASRVGENTGELFF.

This rearrangement joins TRBV3-1 (or the pseudogene TRBV3-2) to TRBJ2-1; D is perhaps TRBD2 (6 bases). V was cut by 3 bases and J by 0 bases, with 12 bases left in between. The germline gives CDR1 LGHDT, CDR2 YNNKEL (reference sequence). The CDR3 runs to 16 residues. The CDR3, as DNA: TGTGCCAGCAGCCACTACCTAGCGAACTCCTACAATGAGCAGTTCTTC. Translating it yields CASSHYLANSYNEQFF.

The chain uses TRBV19 and TRBJ2-1; 11 nucleotides match TRBD1. The J segment lost 7 bases and the V segment lost 9 bases, leaving 11 bases of the junction unmatched. The germline gives CDR1 LNHDA, CDR2 SQIVND (reference sequence). The CDR3 contains 15 residues. The CDR3 DNA follows: TGTGCCAGCAGCCCCCGGACAGGGGGCGTGAATGAGCAGTTCTTC. Residues: CASSPRTGGVNEQFF.

This chain connects TRBV6-1 to TRBJ2-1, with a possible D match to TRBD2 (5 bases). The CDR3 is 15 amino acids. Germline CDR1 MNHNS, CDR2 SASEGT. V lost 1 base and J 1 base, leaving 8 bases between the germline ends. CDR3 residues: CASSEGGYSYNEQFF. CDR3 in DNA: TGTGCCAGCAGTGAAGGAGGGTATTCCTACAATGAGCAGTTCTTC.

This clone was picked up one time. The V gene is TRBV5-4, the J gene TRBJ2-3; 8 nucleotides line up with TRBD2. The V gene's germline CDR1 is SGHNT and CDR2 YYREEE (reference sequence). V lost 2 bases and J lost 14; bases outside the gene matches: 10. This CDR3 is built from 13 residues. In nucleotides, the CDR3 is TGTGCCAGCAGCTTAGGGCCGGCCGGGACTAGGTATTTT. Amino acids: CASSLGPAGTRYF.

J is TRBJ1-3 and V is TRBV4-3, with a weak D call TRBD1 (5 bases). Trimming removed 0 bases at V and 8 bases at J, with 20 bases between. This CDR3 region has 17 residues. The germline gives CDR1 LGHNA, CDR2 YSLEER. CDR3 sequence: CASSQDSQPLTGDTIYF. In DNA, the CDR3 is TGCGCCAGCAGCCAAGATAGTCAGCCGCTCACGGGGGACACCATATATTTT.

The chain is built from TRBV6-6 and TRBJ2-5, with 10 bases that match TRBD1. After removal of 5 bases from V and 5 bases from J, the junction contained 11 bases not matched to a gene. Germline CDR1 is MNHNY and CDR2 is SVGAGI (reference sequence). CDR3 length equals 16 residues. The DNA of the CDR3 is TGTGCCAGCAGTCACCATACCTCGGACAGGGGGGAGACCCAGTACTTC. It is translated as CASSHHTSDRGETQYF.

The V and J genes are TRBV19 and TRBJ1-4; TRBD1 is a possible D gene (5 bases). Trimming took off 10 bases at V and 2 bases at J, with 8 bases between the two ends. Germline values: CDR1 LNHDA, CDR2 SQIVND (reference sequence). The length of the CDR3 is 12 residues. This CDR3 reads CATRQTNEKLFF. The CDR3 DNA reads as TGTGCCACGAGACAGACTAATGAAAAACTGTTTTTT.

The chain links TRBV10-3 to TRBJ1-1; 7 nucleotides match TRBD1. The CDR3 extends over 18 amino acids. CDR1 ENHRY and CDR2 SYGVKD come from the germline V gene. Trimming at V came to 2 bases and at J to 0 bases, leaving 12 bases not matched to a gene. The CDR3 loop reads CAISEGFEGGPLNTEAFF. The CDR3 DNA reads TGTGCCATCAGTGAGGGGTTTGAAGGGGGCCCCTTGAACACTGAAGCTTTCTTT.

This clone was picked up a small number of times. CDR3 loop: CASSSTGNYGYTF. The CDR3 region has the DNA TGCGCCAGCAGTTCGACAGGGAACTATGGCTACACCTTC. The J gene is TRBJ1-2, the V gene TRBV5-1; 7 bases agree with TRBD1. The junction had 3 bases not matched to a gene; V was cut back by 5 bases and J by 2 bases. The CDR3 is 13 residues long. Germline CDR1 is SGHRS and CDR2 is YFSETQ.

This rearrangement joins TRBV11-2 to TRBJ1-2, with D uncertain. Germline V gives CDR1 SGHAT, CDR2 FQNNGV. This CDR3 has 14 residues. The V and J ends lost 5 bases and 2 bases respectively, with 12 bases between them. The chain's CDR3 is CASSPRVGNYGYTF. The CDR3 DNA sequence: TGTGCCAGCAGCCCCCGCGTGGGCAACTATGGCTACACCTTC.

This rearrangement joins TRBV6-6 to TRBJ1-1, with D possibly matching TRBD1 (6 bases). The CDR3 loop spans 13 amino acids. The germline V gene encodes CDR1 MNHNY and CDR2 SVGAGI (reference sequence). V dropped 7 bases and J dropped 3 bases, with 12 bases sitting between them. The CDR3, as DNA: TGTGCCAGCATAAGGGGGAGCGACACTGAAGCTTTCTTT. Protein product: CASIRGSDTEAFF.

The count of this clone is one. This chain uses TRBV6-2 or TRBV6-3 with TRBJ1-5; D may be TRBD1 (5 bases). Germline loops: CDR1 MNHEY, CDR2 SVGEGT. This CDR3 comprises 16 residues. V lost 5 bases to trimming and J lost 7 bases, with 21 bases between them. In DNA form, the CDR3 reads TGTGCCAGCAGTAACCGTCTTGGGGGAAGCGGGCAGCCCCAGCATTTT. Amino acid sequence: CASSNRLGGSGQPQHF.

This clone has a handful of counts. This rearrangement joins TRBV2 to TRBJ1-1; no reliable D call. This CDR3 region has 16 residues. Germline CDR1 and CDR2: SNHLY and FYNNEI. V dropped 0 bases and J dropped 0 bases, with 11 bases sitting between them. CDR3 residues: CASSEALGVLNTEAFF. CDR3 sequence (DNA): TGTGCCAGCAGTGAAGCGCTCGGGGTACTGAACACTGAAGCTTTCTTT.

The chain uses TRBV28 and TRBJ2-7; 9 positions match TRBD2. Germline V lookup: CDR1 MDHEN, CDR2 SYDVKM. J lost 1 base, V lost 7 bases, and 8 bases had no gene match. The CDR3 is made up of 15 amino acids. The DNA of the CDR3 is TGTGCCAGCATCTCACAAGCGGGAGGTTCCTACGAGCAGTACTTC. Its protein is CASISQAGGSYEQYF.

There are a few counts of this clone. The rearrangement joins TRBV30 to TRBJ1-4, with 7 bases aligning to TRBD1. V dropped 5 bases and J dropped 3; count of bases not matched to a gene: 18. Germline values: CDR1 GTSNPN, CDR2 SVGIG (reference sequence). The CDR3 runs to 18 residues. The CDR3 DNA is TGTGCCTGGCCCAGGAGGATATCCTCTCAGGGGGCTAATGAAAAACTGTTTTTT. Its translation is CAWPRRISSQGANEKLFF.

This clone was counted only a few times. The rearrangement joins TRBV7-8 to TRBJ1-2; 10 bases map to TRBD1. The germline V gene has CDR1 SGHVS and CDR2 FQNEAQ. The V segment lost 2 bases and the J segment 8 bases; nucleotides outside the gene matches: 5. CDR3 length: 14 amino acids. The CDR3 is CASSLMGTGEGYTF. CDR3 DNA sequence: TGTGCCAGCAGCTTAATGGGGACAGGGGAAGGCTACACCTTC.